A single sample gave rise to the 19 T cell receptor beta chains below, sequenced in a study of monozygotic twins with inflammatory bowel disease. TCRdb reprocessed the 5' RACE reads and keeps a single row for each CDR3 protein, giving no DNA. The sample's table shows 200,000 to 250,000 distinct CDR3 sequences. Specimen: blood. The receptors were sampled from a human donor with ulcerative colitis or Crohn's disease, or a healthy co-twin of an affected twin (not recorded which).

The gene calls are TRBV12-3 or TRBV12-4 and TRBJ2-5; TCRdb returns TRBD1, unconfirmable since there is no DNA. The CDR3 spans 14 residues. The CDR3 sequence: CASSFPTGRETQYF.

CDR3 region: CASSSLAGEYEQYF. The rearrangement links TRBV3-1 to TRBJ2-7; TCRdb indicates TRBD2, and absent DNA this call remains unverified. Germline V gene data show CDR1 as LGHDT and CDR2 as YNNKEL (reference sequence). The CDR3 has 14 residues.

The chain joins TRBV30 to TRBJ2-1; checking the TCRdb D call of TRBD2 is not possible without DNA. The CDR3 contains 14 residues. Per germline, CDR1 GTSNPN and CDR2 SVGIG (reference sequence). CDR3 sequence reads: CAWTSGSGYNEQFF. The full variable domain, completed using reference TRBV30 and TRBJ2-1, is SQTIHQWPATLVQPVGSPLSLECTVEGTSNPNLYWYRQAAGRGLQLLFYSVGIGQISSEVPQNLSASRPQDRQFILSSKKLLLSDSGFYLCAWTSGSGYNEQFFGPGTRLTVL.

The chain couples TRBV7-2 to TRBJ1-1. The CDR3 runs to 13 residues. Germline V gene data show CDR1 as SGHTA and CDR2 as FQGNSA. The CDR3 loop reads CASSLDSKTEAFF. The full variable domain, completed using reference TRBV7-2 and TRBJ1-1, is GAGVSQSPSNKVTEKGKDVELRCDPISGHTALYWYRQSLGQGLEFLIYFQGNSAPDKSGLPSDRFSAERTGGSVSTLTIQRTQQEDSAVYLCASSLDSKTEAFFGQGTRLTVV.

The chain carries TRBV7-2 and TRBJ2-1; TCRdb proposes TRBD2, but this gene call is untestable without DNA. The germline gives CDR1 SGHTA, CDR2 FQGNSA. CDR3 length equals 17 residues. CDR3 region: CASSFPLASGLDNEQFF. The full variable domain, in which reference TRBV7-2 and TRBJ2-1 provide the parts outside the CDR3, is GAGVSQSPSNKVTEKGKDVELRCDPISGHTALYWYRQSLGQGLEFLIYFQGNSAPDKSGLPSDRFSAERTGGSVSTLTIQRTQQEDSAVYLCASSFPLASGLDNEQFFGPGTRLTVL.

The chain uses TRBV18 and TRBJ1-1; TCRdb reports TRBD1, a call that lacks DNA to check it against. The CDR3 is 13 amino acids. Germline V gives CDR1 KGHSH, CDR2 LQKENI. The CDR3 loop is CASSKDRYTEAFF.

The CDR3: CASSQPPPGNTIYF. The gene calls are TRBV3-1 and TRBJ1-3. This CDR3 region has 14 residues. Germline values: CDR1 LGHDT, CDR2 YNNKEL (reference sequence). Combining the CDR3 with reference TRBV3-1 and TRBJ1-3 gives the whole variable domain DTAVSQTPKYLVTQMGNDKSIKCEQNLGHDTMYWYKQDSKKFLKIMFSYNNKELIINETVPNRFSPKSPDKAHLNLHINSLELGDSAVYFCASSQPPPGNTIYFGEGSWLTVV.

CDR3 residues: CASQQLGDTEAFF. The chain has TRBV19 and TRBJ1-1; the D call from TCRdb, TRBD1, cannot be confirmed without DNA. CDR3 length: 13 residues. The germline CDR1 and CDR2 sequences are LNHDA and SQIVND (reference sequence).

The chain has TRBV12-3 or TRBV12-4 and TRBJ1-2; TCRdb designates TRBD1, a call that cannot be tested without DNA. The CDR3 runs 13 residues. The CDR3: CASSTPGAHGYTF.

J is TRBJ1-2 and V is TRBV4-2; TCRdb designates TRBD1, a call that cannot be tested without DNA. CDR3 length: 16 amino acids. Germline V gene lookup returns CDR1 LGHNA and CDR2 YNFKEQ. Here the CDR3 reads CASSQVTGGANYGYTF.

The chain couples TRBV5-8 to TRBJ2-7; TCRdb's D call of TRBD1 is untestable without DNA. The CDR3 runs to 14 residues. The germline gives CDR1 SGHTS, CDR2 YDEGEE. The CDR3 loop is CASNPGQGTYEQYF.

The chain couples TRBV7-2 to TRBJ2-1; TCRdb gives TRBD1 as the D gene, but with no DNA this cannot be confirmed. Germline V gene sequence: CDR1 SGHTA, CDR2 FQGNSA. This CDR3 has 15 amino acids. CDR3 sequence: CASSLAAGTPHEQFF.

This sequence joins TRBV2 and TRBJ2-7; the D call of TRBD1 rests on TCRdb alone, since no DNA is present to check it. The V gene's germline CDR1 is SNHLY and CDR2 FYNNEI. The CDR3 covers 14 residues. CDR3 amino acids: CASSWDRGQYEQYF.

The chain links TRBV3-1 to TRBJ1-1; as DNA is missing, the TRBD1 call by TCRdb cannot be tested. The CDR3 spans 15 residues. CDR1 LGHDT and CDR2 YNNKEL come from the germline V gene (reference sequence). The CDR3 protein is CASSHARTMNTEAFF.

The chain's CDR3 is CASSLRVAFHSYNEQFF. The chain has TRBV27 and TRBJ2-1; absent DNA, TCRdb's TRBD2 call cannot be checked. Germline values: CDR1 MNHEY, CDR2 SMNVEV (reference sequence). The CDR3 length is 17 residues.

V and J are TRBV6-1 and TRBJ2-3; the TRBD2 assignment by TCRdb is unverifiable without DNA. Looked up from germline, CDR1 is MNHNS and CDR2 is SASEGT. CDR3 length equals 14 residues. The CDR3 here is CASRTRGGVDTQYF.

CDR3 protein: CASSPRRVDTEAFF. The genes are TRBV27 and TRBJ1-1. This CDR3 is 14 amino acids long. The germline V gene encodes CDR1 MNHEY and CDR2 SMNVEV (reference sequence).

The gene calls are TRBV5-1 and TRBJ2-1; the TCRdb call, TRBD2, lacks DNA for checking. CDR1 and CDR2 (germline): SGHRS, YFSETQ. The CDR3 runs to 17 residues. The CDR3 sequence is CASSAQLAGTHINEQFF. The whole variable domain, filled in from reference TRBV5-1 and TRBJ2-1, reads KAGVTQTPRYLIKTRGQQVTLSCSPISGHRSVSWYQQTPGQGLQFLFEYFSETQRNKGNFPGRFSGRQFSNSRSEMNVSTLELGDSALYLCASSAQLAGTHINEQFFGPGTRLTVL.

V usage is TRBV6-2 or TRBV6-3 and J usage is TRBJ2-2. The CDR3 consists of 19 residues. Germline V gene sequence: CDR1 MNHEY, CDR2 SVGEGT. This chain's CDR3 is CARATIGRKTVKNTGELFF.